The present entry profiles one T cell receptor beta chain with its context. CDR1 MNHNY and CDR2 SVGAGI come from the germline V gene (reference sequence). CDR3 length equals 15 residues. With V trimmed by 6 bases and J by 0 bases, 7 bases remained unmatched. The data originate from a study of cytomegalovirus exposure and HLA in healthy donors. 13 Jbeta primers and 60 Vbeta primers were used for the PCR. Data came from immunoSEQ multiplex PCR; TCRdb stores just in-frame clones and leaves some out. In total, the table holds roughly 30,000 clones. The chain employs TRBV6-6 and TRBJ2-7; 8 bases map to TRBD2. Material for sequencing was PBMCs. The TCR was taken from a middle-aged woman in good health and CMV-seropositive. CDR3 region: CASRTTSGASYEQYF. CDR3 bases: TGTGCCAGCAGGACAACTAGCGGAGCCTCCTACGAGCAGTACTTC.